This entry lists 19 T cell receptor beta chains sequenced from one sample in a study of glioma-infiltrating T cells. Amplification of TCR alpha and beta CDR3 regions from RNA used iRepertoire nested multiplex PCR. TCRdb ran MiXCR on the multiplex PCR reads and lists one entry per CDR3 protein. The sample has a few hundred thousand distinct CDR3 sequences, about two fifths seen once. Sequenced material: glioma tissue, nonneoplastic brain tissue, or PBMCs (not recorded which). Receptor source: a human donor with low-grade glioma or glioblastoma, undergoing nonglioma brain surgery, or in good health (not recorded which).

Only a few counts were recorded for this clonotype. V gene TRBV27 combines with J gene TRBJ2-2, with a weak D call TRBD2 (5 bases). Germline lookup yields CDR1 MNHEY and CDR2 SMNVEV (reference sequence). V was shortened by 3 bases and J by 5 bases, with 10 bases between the two germline ends. This CDR3 comprises 14 residues. The CDR3 DNA sequence: TGTGCCAGCAGTTTCTTCCGGGGAACCGGGGAGCTGTTTTTT. Translated, it gives CASSFFRGTGELFF.

A few counts support this clonotype. The rearrangement joins TRBV10-3 to TRBJ2-1; the match to TRBD2 covers 11 bases. Germline-derived CDR1 and CDR2 are ENHRY and SYGVKD. CDR3 length: 16 amino acids. Trimming took 3 bases from V and 2 from J; bases not matched to a gene: 3. CDR3 loop: CAISERTSGPYNEQFF. CDR3 nucleotide sequence: TGTGCCATCAGTGAACGGACTAGCGGGCCCTACAATGAGCAGTTCTTC.

On this clonotype itself: A much larger clone differs by one base, so this may be a read error. The rearrangement links TRBV27 to TRBJ2-2, with D perhaps matching TRBD2 (5 bases). Germline V gives CDR1 MNHEY, CDR2 SMNVEV (reference sequence). V lost 8 bases, J lost 0 bases, and 16 bases lay in between. The CDR3 sequence is 16 residues long. The CDR3 sequence is CASGQIAFANTGELFF. CDR3 in DNA: TGTGCCAGCGGCCAGATAGCGTTCGCGAACACCGGGGAGCTGTTTTTT.

This clonotype was seen many times. V gene TRBV20-1 combines with J gene TRBJ2-5; D perhaps matches TRBD2 (6 bases). V lost 6 bases, J lost 2 bases, and 16 bases lay in between. Germline V gene lookup returns CDR1 DFQATT and CDR2 SNEGSKA (reference sequence). This CDR3 comprises 14 residues. CDR3 residues: CSAPPGVGQETQYF. DNA for the CDR3: TGCAGTGCCCCGCCGGGAGTTGGGCAAGAGACCCAGTACTTC.

This clonotype was seen repeatedly, ten times or more. This chain uses TRBV6-1 with TRBJ2-1; D ambiguous. V gave up 0 bases and J gave up 8 bases, with 17 bases separating them. Germline CDR1 and CDR2: MNHNS and SASEGT. CDR3 length: 16 residues. DNA of the CDR3: TGTGCCAGCAGTGAAGCGCGGAGTAGCTATTCCGATGAGCAGTTCTTC. As protein: CASSEARSSYSDEQFF.

This clonotype was counted many times. The J gene is TRBJ1-5, the V gene TRBV15; 7 nucleotides align to TRBD1. V gave up 5 bases and J gave up 3 bases; unmatched junction bases: 7. The CDR3 length is 15 residues. CDR1 and CDR2 from the germline V gene are LNHNV and YYDKDF (reference sequence). CDR3 loop: CATSQRQGYNQPQHF. DNA for the CDR3: TGTGCCACCAGCCAGCGACAGGGATACAATCAGCCCCAGCATTTT.

The chain employs TRBV2 and TRBJ1-5; D is undetermined. Germline CDR1 and CDR2: SNHLY and FYNNEI. CDR3 length: 11 residues. The germline V and J ends were trimmed by 8 bases and 6 bases, with 8 bases remaining between them. The CDR3 bases are TGTGCCAGCGGAGTGGGTCAGCCCCAGCATTTT. Amino acids: CASGVGQPQHF.

Worth noting for this clonotype: Without the conserved terminal phenylalanine or tryptophan, this CDR3 likely stems from a read error. The V call is TRBV10-3, the J call TRBJ2-5; 9 bases align to TRBD2. The CDR3 contains 15 residues. The germline gives CDR1 ENHRY, CDR2 SYGVKD. The CDR3 protein is CASSQLGLAQETQYL. CDR3 in DNA: TGCGCCAGCAGCCAGTTGGGACTAGCTCAAGAGACCCAGTACCTC.

J is TRBJ1-1 and V is TRBV7-2; D possibly corresponds to TRBD1 (5 bases). Germline-derived CDR1 and CDR2 are SGHTA and FQGNSA. CDR3 length: 14 residues. V dropped 3 bases and J dropped 1 base, with 9 bases sitting between them. The CDR3 sequence is CASSFDSSNTEAFF. The CDR3 nucleotides are TGTGCCAGCAGCTTTGACAGTTCGAACACTGAAGCTTTCTTT.

The V and J genes are TRBV7-9 and TRBJ2-7; D call uncertain. The ends were cut back, 9 bases at V and 6 bases at J, with 12 bases in the middle. The CDR3 consists of 11 residues. Germline values: CDR1 SEHNR, CDR2 FQNEAQ (reference sequence). As DNA, the CDR3 is TGTGCCAGTAGATTTGGCATCGAGCAGTACTTC. Translated, it gives CASRFGIEQYF.

The chain uses TRBV5-1 and TRBJ2-1, with TRBD1 matching 7 bases. The CDR3 is made up of 15 amino acids. Germline assignment: CDR1 SGHRS and CDR2 YFSETQ. The junction had 5 bases not matched to a gene; V was cut back by 5 bases and J by 0 bases. The CDR3 loop reads CASRRAGGSYNEQFF. The CDR3 DNA sequence: TGCGCCAGCAGGCGGGCAGGGGGCTCCTACAATGAGCAGTTCTTC.

The chain couples TRBV19 to TRBJ2-3; D possibly corresponds to TRBD2 (5 bases). Germline V gives CDR1 LNHDA, CDR2 SQIVND (reference sequence). The CDR3 runs to 15 residues. Trimming took off 7 bases at V and 4 bases at J, with 18 bases between the two ends. The CDR3 here is CASNPRAENSDTQYF. The DNA for the CDR3 is TGTGCCAGTAACCCGCGGGCAGAGAATTCAGATACGCAGTATTTT.

Comments on this clonotype: The conserved final phenylalanine or tryptophan is absent from the CDR3, which likely points to a read error. The J gene is TRBJ2-3, the V gene TRBV7-6; D gene uncertain. Germline V lookup: CDR1 SGHVS, CDR2 FNYEAQ. The CDR3 totals 15 residues. The CDR3 loop reads CASSLGGPYTDTQYS. CDR3 in DNA: TGTGCTAGCAGCTTGGGTGGGCCCTACACAGATACGCAGTATTCT.

This chain uses TRBV3-1 with TRBJ2-3; D may be TRBD1 or TRBD2 (5 bases each). Deletions cut 5 bases from V and 5 bases from J, with 17 bases between. This CDR3 is 15 amino acids long. Germline CDR1 reads LGHDT; CDR2 reads YNNKEL (reference sequence). The CDR3 is CASSLDGGFRDTQYF. The CDR3 DNA follows: TGTGCCAGCAGCTTAGATGGGGGATTCCGAGATACGCAGTATTTT.

In regard to this clonotype: The CDR3 end shows no conserved phenylalanine or tryptophan, and so a read error is likely. The chain employs TRBV28 and TRBJ2-1; weak D call: TRBD2 (6 bases). The V gene lost 5 bases and the J gene lost 5 bases, with 13 bases spanning the gap. CDR1 and CDR2 from the germline V gene are MDHEN and SYDVKM. This CDR3 is built from 14 residues. CDR3 amino acids: CASSPGSDHNEQFL. In nucleotides, the CDR3 is TGTGCCAGCAGTCCCGGGAGTGATCACAATGAGCAGTTCTTA.

The chain recombines TRBV20-1 with TRBJ2-7; the D is unclear. Deletions cut 1 base from V and 2 bases from J, with 3 bases between. The CDR3 runs 11 residues. CDR1 and CDR2 from the germline V gene are DFQATT and SNEGSKA (reference sequence). The CDR3 DNA reads TGCAGTGCTAGAGGAACCTACGAGCAGTACTTC. Translated: CSARGTYEQYF.

This clonotype was observed a handful of times. The chain combines TRBV6-1 with TRBJ1-2, with a weak D call TRBD1 (5 bases). Germline lookup yields CDR1 MNHNS and CDR2 SASEGT. With 6 bases removed from V and 4 bases from J, the gap between germline ends came to 9 bases. The CDR3 spans 12 residues. CDR3 in amino acids: CASRRDSYGYTF. CDR3 in DNA: TGTGCCAGCAGACGCGACAGCTATGGCTACACCTTC.

This clonotype was detected ten times or more. The CDR3 coding sequence is TGTGCCACCAGTGATTTGGCTAGCGGCGTCTACAATGAGCAGTTCTTC. It is translated as CATSDLASGVYNEQFF. The V and J genes are TRBV24-1 and TRBJ2-1; 7 bases align to TRBD2. The CDR3 runs 16 residues. J gave up 3 bases and V 0 bases, and 4 bases lay outside the gene matches. Per the germline V gene, CDR1 is KGHDR and CDR2 is SFDVKD.

This clonotype showed up many times. This chain joins TRBV4-2 and TRBJ1-6; D is unresolved. V was cut by 0 bases and J by 5 bases, with 8 bases left in between. The CDR3 length is 15 residues. Germline V gene lookup returns CDR1 LGHNA and CDR2 YNFKEQ. The CDR3 DNA sequence: TGTGCCAGCAGCCAAGACCTCGGGAATAATTCACCCCTCCACTTT. The encoded protein is CASSQDLGNNSPLHF.